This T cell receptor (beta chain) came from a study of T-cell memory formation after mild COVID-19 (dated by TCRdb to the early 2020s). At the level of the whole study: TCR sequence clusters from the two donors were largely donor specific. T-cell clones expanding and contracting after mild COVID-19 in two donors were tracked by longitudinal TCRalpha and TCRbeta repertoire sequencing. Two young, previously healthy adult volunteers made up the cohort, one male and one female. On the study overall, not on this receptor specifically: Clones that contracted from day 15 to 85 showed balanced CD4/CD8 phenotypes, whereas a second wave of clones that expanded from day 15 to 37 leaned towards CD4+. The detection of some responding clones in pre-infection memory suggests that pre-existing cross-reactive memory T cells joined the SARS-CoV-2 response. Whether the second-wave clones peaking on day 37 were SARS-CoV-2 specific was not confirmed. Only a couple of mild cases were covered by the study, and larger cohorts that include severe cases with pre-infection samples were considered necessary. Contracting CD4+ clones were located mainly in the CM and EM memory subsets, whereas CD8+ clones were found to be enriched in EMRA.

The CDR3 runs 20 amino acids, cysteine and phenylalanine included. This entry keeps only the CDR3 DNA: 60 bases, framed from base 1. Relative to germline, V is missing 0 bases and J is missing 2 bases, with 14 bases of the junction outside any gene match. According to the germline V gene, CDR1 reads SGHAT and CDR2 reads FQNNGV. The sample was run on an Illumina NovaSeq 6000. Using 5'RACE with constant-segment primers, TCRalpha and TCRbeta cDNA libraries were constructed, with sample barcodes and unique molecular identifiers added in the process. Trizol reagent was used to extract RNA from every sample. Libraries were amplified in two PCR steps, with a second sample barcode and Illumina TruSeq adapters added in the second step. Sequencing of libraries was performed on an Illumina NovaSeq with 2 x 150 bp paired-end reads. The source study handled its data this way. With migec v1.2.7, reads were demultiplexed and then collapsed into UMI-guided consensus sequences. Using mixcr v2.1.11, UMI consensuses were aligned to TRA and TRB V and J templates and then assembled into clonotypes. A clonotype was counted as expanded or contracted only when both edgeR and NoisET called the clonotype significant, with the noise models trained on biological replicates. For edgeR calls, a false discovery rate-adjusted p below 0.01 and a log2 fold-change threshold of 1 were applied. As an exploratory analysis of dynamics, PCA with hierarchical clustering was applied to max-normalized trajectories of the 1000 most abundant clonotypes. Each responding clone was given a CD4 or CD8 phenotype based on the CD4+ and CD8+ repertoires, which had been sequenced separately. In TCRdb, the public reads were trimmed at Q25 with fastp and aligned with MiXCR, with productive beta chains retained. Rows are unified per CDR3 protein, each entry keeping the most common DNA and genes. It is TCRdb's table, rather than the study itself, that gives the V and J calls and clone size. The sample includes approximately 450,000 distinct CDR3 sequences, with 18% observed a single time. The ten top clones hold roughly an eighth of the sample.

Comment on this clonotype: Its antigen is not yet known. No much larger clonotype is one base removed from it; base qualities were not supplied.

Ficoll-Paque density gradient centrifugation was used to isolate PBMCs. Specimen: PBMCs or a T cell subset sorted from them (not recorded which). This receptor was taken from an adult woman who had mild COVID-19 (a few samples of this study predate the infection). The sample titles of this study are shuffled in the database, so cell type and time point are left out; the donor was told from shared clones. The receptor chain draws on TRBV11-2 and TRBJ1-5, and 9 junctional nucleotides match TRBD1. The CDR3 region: CASSLDFRDRVSYCNQPQHF. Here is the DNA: TGTGCCAGCAGCTTAGATTTCCGGGACAGGGTTTCGTATTGCAATCAGCCCCAGCATTTT.